This TCR beta chain comes out of a study of T cell repertoires in cytomegalovirus infection. Looking at the study overall: Shared public TCR beta signatures pointed to both CMV infection and a matching HLA type.

Each CDR3 protein gets one entry after TCRdb re-called the reads with MiXCR. Of a few hundred thousand distinct CDR3 sequences in the sample, 35% to 50% were seen once. V was pared by 3 bases and J by 0 bases, with 10 bases of the junction left unmatched. This CDR3 contains 19 residues. Germline V gives CDR1 KGHSH, CDR2 LQKENI. Findings and caveats of the study: Ex vivo, HLA-C-restricted CMV-specific TCR beta clonotypes prevailed over the rest of the response.

This clonotype came up a few times. Its specificity is unknown. Source: cultured PBMCs, taken from culture after CMV antigen stimulation. The clonotype was recovered from a human donor in good health (CMV status not recorded). Some clones in this sample may be carry-over from other donors' samples. The V call is TRBV18, the J call TRBJ2-2; TRBD1 agrees at 10 bases. The CDR3 protein is CASSPDRGQGGPNTGELFF. The CDR3 bases are TGTGCCAGCTCACCCGATAGAGGACAGGGGGGGCCGAACACCGGGGAGCTGTTTTTT.